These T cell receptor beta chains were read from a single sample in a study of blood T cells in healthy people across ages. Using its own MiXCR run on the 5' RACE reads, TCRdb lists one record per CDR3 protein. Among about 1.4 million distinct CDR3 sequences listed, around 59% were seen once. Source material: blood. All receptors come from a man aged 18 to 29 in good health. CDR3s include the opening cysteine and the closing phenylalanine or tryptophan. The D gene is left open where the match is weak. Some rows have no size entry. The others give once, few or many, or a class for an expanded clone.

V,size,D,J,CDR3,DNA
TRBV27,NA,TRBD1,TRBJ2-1,CASIAGGQYNEQFF,TGTGCCAGCATCGCAGGGGGCCAATACAATGAGCAGTTCTTC
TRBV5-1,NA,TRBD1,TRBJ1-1,CASSSYVGQGATEAFF,TGCGCCAGCAGCTCATATGTGGGACAGGGGGCCACTGAAGCTTTCTTT
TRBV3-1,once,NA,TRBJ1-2,CASWDGNYGYTF,TGTGCCAGCTGGGACGGAAACTATGGCTACACCTTC
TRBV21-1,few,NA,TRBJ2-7,CASSKQLAASTPYEQYF,TGTGCCAGCAGCAAACAACTAGCGGCCTCTACCCCCTACGAGCAGTACTTC
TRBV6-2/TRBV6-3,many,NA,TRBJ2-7,CASSYIYEQYF,TGTGCCAGCAGTTACATTTACGAGCAGTACTTC
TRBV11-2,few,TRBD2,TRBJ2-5,CASSFTSGGRKTQYF,TGTGCCAGCAGCTTTACTAGCGGGGGTAGGAAGACCCAGTACTTC
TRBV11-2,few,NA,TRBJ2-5,CASSLGDGGGLNRETQYF,TGTGCCAGCAGCTTAGGAGACGGGGGAGGTCTTAATAGAGAGACCCAGTACTTC
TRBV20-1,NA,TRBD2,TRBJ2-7,CSASPVGGYSYEQYF,TGCAGTGCTAGTCCGGTCGGGGGGTACTCCTACGAGCAGTACTTC
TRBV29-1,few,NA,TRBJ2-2,CSIRNTGELFF,TGCAGCATAAGAAACACCGGGGAGCTGTTTTTT
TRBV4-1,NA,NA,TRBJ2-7,CASSHQPGGDEQYF,TGCGCCAGCAGCCATCAGCCAGGAGGGGACGAGCAGTACTTC
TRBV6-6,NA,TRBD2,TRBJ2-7,CASSGSGSDEQYF,TGTGCCAGCTCGGGTAGCGGGAGTGACGAGCAGTACTTC
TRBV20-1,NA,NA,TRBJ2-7,CSAKSDSYEQYF,TGCAGTGCGAAGAGTGACTCCTACGAGCAGTACTTC
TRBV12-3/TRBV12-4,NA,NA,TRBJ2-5,CASSRELTGRETQYF,TGTGCCAGCAGTAGGGAACTCACCGGGAGAGAGACCCAGTACTTC
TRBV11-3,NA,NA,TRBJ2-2,CASSQLRDGELFF,TGTGCCAGCAGCCAGTTGAGGGACGGGGAGCTGTTTTTT
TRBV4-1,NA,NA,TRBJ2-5,CASSQGGGMETQYF,TGCGCCAGCAGCCAAGGAGGGGGGATGGAGACCCAGTACTTC
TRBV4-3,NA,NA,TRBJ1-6,CASSQGAGKGIEGSPLHF,TGCGCCAGCAGCCAAGGGGCGGGGAAAGGGATAGAGGGATCACCCCTCCACTTT
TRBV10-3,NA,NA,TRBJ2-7,CAISESQRQSYEQYF,TGTGCCATCAGTGAGTCTCAGAGACAGAGCTACGAGCAGTACTTC
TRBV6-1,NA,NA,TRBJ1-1,CASSPRAGLGMNTEAFF,TGTGCCAGCAGCCCTAGGGCCGGACTCGGCATGAACACTGAAGCTTTCTTT
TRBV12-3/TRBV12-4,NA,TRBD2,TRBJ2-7,CASSSSGTTEQYF,TGTGCCAGCAGTTCATCCGGGACTACCGAGCAGTACTTC
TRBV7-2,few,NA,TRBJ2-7,CASSLNPGHYEQYF,TGTGCCAGCAGCTTAAATCCAGGCCACTACGAGCAGTACTTC
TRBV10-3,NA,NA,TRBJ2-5,CAISESEVETQYF,TGTGCCATCAGTGAGTCGGAGGTGGAGACCCAGTACTTC
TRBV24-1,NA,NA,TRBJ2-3,CATSEILGVLSYTDTQYF,TGTGCCACCAGTGAAATCCTAGGGGTTCTGAGTTACACAGATACGCAGTATTTT
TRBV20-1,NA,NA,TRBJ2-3,CSAPYLTDTQYF,TGCAGTGCTCCATACCTCACAGATACGCAGTATTTT
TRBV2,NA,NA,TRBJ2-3,CASKPDGSSADTQYF,TGTGCCAGCAAACCGGACGGATCTAGCGCAGATACGCAGTATTTT
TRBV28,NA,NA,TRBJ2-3,CASTTPGPNTDTQYF,TGTGCCAGCACTACTCCGGGACCTAACACAGATACGCAGTATTTT
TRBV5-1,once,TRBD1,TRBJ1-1,CASSFLQGEGTEAFF,TGCGCCAGCAGCTTCCTACAGGGGGAGGGCACTGAAGCTTTCTTT
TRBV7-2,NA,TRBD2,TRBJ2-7,CASSVGTNEQYF,TGTGCCAGCAGCGTTGGGACTAACGAGCAGTACTTC
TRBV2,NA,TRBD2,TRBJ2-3,CASSEASGAGDTQYF,TGTGCCAGCAGTGAAGCTAGCGGGGCCGGAGATACGCAGTATTTT
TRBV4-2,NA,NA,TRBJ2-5,CASSLLWSQETQYF,TGTGCCAGCAGCCTTCTTTGGTCGCAAGAGACCCAGTACTTC
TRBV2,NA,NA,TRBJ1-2,CASIVIFYGYTF,TGTGCCAGCATAGTGATTTTCTATGGCTACACCTTC
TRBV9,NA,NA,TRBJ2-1,CASSVGRLTYNEQFF,TGTGCCAGCAGCGTAGGTAGGCTGACCTACAATGAGCAGTTCTTC
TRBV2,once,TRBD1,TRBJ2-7,CASVGQGLYEQYF,TGTGCCAGCGTCGGACAGGGACTCTACGAGCAGTACTTC
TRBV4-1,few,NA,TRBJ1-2,CASSQPGQSSYVGYTF,TGCGCCAGCAGCCAACCCGGACAGTCTTCTTACGTTGGCTACACCTTC
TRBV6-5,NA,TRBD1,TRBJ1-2,CASSVQGALYGYTF,TGTGCCAGCAGTGTACAGGGGGCCCTATATGGCTACACCTTC
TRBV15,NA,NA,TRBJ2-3,CATSAISSPDTQYF,TGTGCCACCAGCGCCATTTCCTCCCCAGATACGCAGTATTTT
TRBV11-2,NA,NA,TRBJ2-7,CASSTLSHGTYEQYF,TGTGCCAGCAGCACCTTATCCCATGGAACCTACGAGCAGTACTTC
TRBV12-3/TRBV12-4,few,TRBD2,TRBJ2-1,CASSLPISTSSNEQFF,TGTGCCAGCAGTCTCCCTATATCGACTAGCAGCAATGAGCAGTTCTTC
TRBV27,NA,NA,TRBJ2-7,CASSPFTGEQYF,TGTGCCAGCAGTCCGTTTACGGGGGAGCAGTACTTC
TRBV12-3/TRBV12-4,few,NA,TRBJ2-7,CASSQRWGNYEQYF,TGTGCCAGCAGCCAGAGATGGGGGAATTACGAGCAGTACTTC
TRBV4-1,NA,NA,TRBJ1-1,CASSQDPQVQAFF,TGCGCCAGCAGCCAAGACCCCCAAGTTCAAGCTTTCTTT
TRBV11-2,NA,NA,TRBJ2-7,CASSNEWEQYF,TGTGCCAGCAGTAACGAGTGGGAGCAGTACTTC
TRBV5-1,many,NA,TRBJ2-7,CASSLEESSYEQYF,TGCGCCAGCAGCTTGGAGGAGAGCTCCTACGAGCAGTACTTC
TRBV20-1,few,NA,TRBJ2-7,CSARQVAGVGSYEQYF,TGCAGTGCTAGGCAGGTTGCCGGTGTGGGCTCCTACGAGCAGTACTTC
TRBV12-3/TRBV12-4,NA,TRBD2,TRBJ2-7,CASSFASGNEQYF,TGTGCCAGCAGTTTCGCTAGCGGGAACGAGCAGTACTTC
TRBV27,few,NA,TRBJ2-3,CASSITLVRWTDTQYF,TGTGCCAGCAGTATCACCCTAGTTCGTTGGACAGATACGCAGTATTTT
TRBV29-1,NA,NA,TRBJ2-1,CRVNGGNRDEQFF,TGCAGAGTTAATGGGGGCAATCGGGATGAGCAGTTCTTC